The T cell receptor beta chain under discussion was sequenced for a study of blood T cell repertoires in COVID-19. Across the whole study: The cDNA or gDNA used as material had been derived from T cells, B-cell-depleted T cells, or PBMCs.

V was trimmed by 7 bases and J by 4 bases, leaving 13 bases between them. The CDR3 runs 13 residues. From germline, CDR1 is MNHEY and CDR2 SVGAGI. Authors' processing steps: The authors estimated nucleated cell counts from reference gene primer amplification. The table came from immunoSEQ multiplex PCR; TCRdb's copy has only in-frame clones and leaves some out. V, J and clone size derive from that table, while D and trimming were established from the DNA sequence. Of about 210,000 clones in the sample, just over 90% are singletons; the top ten hold around 1.2%. This clonotype was obtained from a man aged 25 to 40 with acute or convalescent COVID-19. The chain couples TRBV6-5 to TRBJ1-2; D remains ambiguous. The specimen sequenced was peripheral blood. CDR3 sequence (DNA): TGTGCCAGCAACCTTCAATTTAGCTATGGCTACACCTTC. It codes for CASNLQFSYGYTF.